This T cell receptor (beta chain) was retrieved from a study of Ad26.COV2.S vaccination and SARS-CoV-2 variants. Turning to the study itself: Ad26.COV2.S shots went into the muscle once or twice, 56 days apart.

CDR3 length: 12 residues. Trimming cost V 6 bases and J 5 bases, with 10 bases left between them. The germline V gene has CDR1 KGHSH and CDR2 LQKENI. TCRdb keeps only in-frame clones here, not all; method: immunoSEQ multiplex PCR. The sample contains over 450,000 clones, about nine tenths of which appear only once. The treatment: 15 to 20 received Ad26.COV2.S at low or high dose, single or two shots; roughly five received placebo; per-sample allocation not given. The samples were gathered on day 63 after the first injection of vaccine or placebo. The TCR sequence derives from a person between 18 and 60 years old who received the Ad26.COV2.S COVID-19 vaccine or a placebo. The sequences come from peripheral blood, collected in a trial of Ad26.COV2.S vaccine versus placebo. The chain uses TRBV18 and TRBJ2-5; a possible D gene is TRBD1 (6 bases). The CDR3 region has the DNA TGTGCCAGCTCTGGGACAATGGAGACCCAGTACTTC. This encodes CASSGTMETQYF.